This entry is about one TCR beta chain. Followed over time, Seattle patients had been enrolled while infection was active. Authors' data handling: By means of reference gene primer amplification, nucleated cell counts were estimated. TCRdb's table, derived via immunoSEQ multiplex PCR, lists solely in-frame clones and lacks some. For V, J and clone size, that table is used; D and trimming come from the DNA. The data contain under 300,000 clones, less than 90% of them singletons. The entry originates in a study of blood T cell repertoires in COVID-19. The TCR sequence derives from a woman aged 70 to 79 with COVID-19, enrolled during active disease. Sample: peripheral blood.

This CDR3 reads CASSRTSGTVQETQYF. CDR3 nucleotide sequence: TGTGCCAGTTCCCGGACTAGCGGGACCGTCCAAGAGACCCAGTACTTC. This rearrangement joins TRBV19 to TRBJ2-5, with 12 bases identical to TRBD2. CDR1 is LNHDA, CDR2 SQIVND, per germline (reference sequence). The CDR3 contains 16 residues. V dropped 8 bases and J dropped 1; count of bases not matched to a gene: 8.